One and the same sample provided the 32 T cell receptor beta chains below, sequenced in a study of beta chain features in type 1 diabetes. Reverse transcribing all isolated RNA meant expressed TCRB transcripts were sequenced. The data were produced by immunoSEQ multiplex PCR, yet TCRdb's version contains in-frame clones alone and is incomplete. The sample lists fewer than 150,000 clones, roughly 7.2% occurring once. The sequencing sample was made of central memory CD4+ T cells from blood. The receptors were sampled from a woman aged 25 to 39 in good health.

The V gene is TRBV30, the J gene TRBJ1-2; D call uncertain. From germline, CDR1 is GTSNPN and CDR2 SVGIG (reference sequence). The CDR3 is 11 residues long. Trimming removed 2 bases at V and 6 bases at J, with 7 bases between. The CDR3 nucleotides are TGTGCCTGGAGTCGGACTGATGGCTACACCTTC. Translating gives CAWSRTDGYTF.

The rearrangement joins TRBV6-5 to TRBJ1-1; no clear D gene. The CDR3 length is 14 residues. V was shortened by 2 bases and J by 6 bases, with 13 bases between the two germline ends. The germline V gene encodes CDR1 MNHEY and CDR2 SVGAGI. The CDR3 is CASSYRREVSEAFF. The CDR3, as DNA: TGTGCCAGCAGTTACCGGAGGGAAGTCTCTGAAGCTTTCTTT.

The gene calls are TRBV5-1 and TRBJ2-7; maybe TRBD1 (5 bases). The CDR3 length is 15 residues. Trimming removed 2 bases from V and 4 bases from J, with 16 bases in between. CDR1 and CDR2 (germline): SGHRS, YFSETQ. CDR3: CASSFDSSFGYEQYF. CDR3 nucleotide sequence: TGCGCCAGCAGCTTCGACAGCTCCTTCGGGTACGAGCAGTACTTC.

This clone was seen many times. The rearrangement links TRBV5-6 to TRBJ2-5, with D perhaps matching TRBD2 (6 bases). Per germline, CDR1 SGHDT and CDR2 YYEEEE. The CDR3 length is 14 residues. V gave up 3 bases and J gave up 4 bases, with 13 bases separating them. CDR3 protein: CASSSGRGLETQYF. The CDR3 nucleotides are TGTGCCAGCAGCTCGGGCCGGGGGTTAGAGACCCAGTACTTC.

This clone was counted many times. The chain employs TRBV9 and TRBJ2-7; possibly TRBD2 for D (5 bases). Deletions cut 0 bases from V and 0 bases from J, with 7 bases between. The CDR3 loop spans 14 amino acids. The germline CDR1 and CDR2 sequences are SGDLS and YYNGEE. The CDR3 coding sequence is TGTGCCAGCAGCGTAGGAGGGAACTCCTACGAGCAGTACTTC. Translated: CASSVGGNSYEQYF.

V is TRBV5-1 and J is TRBJ1-1; D is ambiguous. The CDR3 consists of 14 residues. Trimming took 4 bases from V and 8 from J, leaving 18 bases between them. Germline V gives CDR1 SGHRS, CDR2 YFSETQ. The CDR3 coding sequence is TGCGCCAGCAGCCGTACCCGGGGTTCTCTGGAAGCTTTCTTT. This codes for CASSRTRGSLEAFF.

This clone was observed a few times. The chain combines TRBV27 with TRBJ1-5; TRBD1 is a possible D gene (5 bases). The CDR3 length is 13 residues. Germline V lookup: CDR1 MNHEY, CDR2 SMNVEV (reference sequence). Trimming took off 4 bases at V and 9 bases at J, with 13 bases between the two ends. The CDR3 here is CASSSQGRVPQHF. CDR3 bases: TGTGCCAGCAGTTCCCAGGGTAGAGTGCCCCAGCATTTT.

For the CDR3, the DNA is TGTGCCAGCTCGCGGGACAGGGCGAACACTGAAGCTTTCTTT. It encodes CASSRDRANTEAFF. This sequence joins TRBV18 and TRBJ1-1; 9 bases fit TRBD1. The V gene's germline CDR1 is KGHSH and CDR2 LQKENI. The trim removed 6 bases at V and 1 base at J, leaving 3 bases unmatched. The CDR3 contains 14 residues.

The J gene is TRBJ2-3, the V gene TRBV4-3; TRBD2 matches 8 bases. Germline CDR1 LGHNA, CDR2 YSLEER. CDR3 length: 17 amino acids. J lost 3 bases, V lost 6 bases, and 14 bases had no gene match. The CDR3 DNA reads TGCGCCAGCAGGGATTTACCGGGACTAGGTCAGACAGATACGCAGTATTTT. This gives the protein CASRDLPGLGQTDTQYF.

This clone has just a few counts. The chain is built from TRBV7-2 and TRBJ2-2, with D perhaps matching TRBD2 (6 bases). This CDR3 has 16 amino acids. V lost 2 bases, J lost 1 base, and 11 bases lay in between. Germline values: CDR1 SGHTA, CDR2 FQGNSA. DNA for the CDR3: TGTGCCAGCAGCTTAAATATGGGGGGGAACACCGGGGAGCTGTTTTTT. Its translation is CASSLNMGGNTGELFF.

This clone was seen more than once but under ten times. V and J are TRBV5-1 and TRBJ2-1; the D is unclear. The length of the CDR3 is 15 residues. Trimming shortened V by 2 bases and J by 0 bases, and 9 bases separated the two germline ends. In germline, CDR1 is SGHRS, CDR2 YFSETQ. Here the CDR3 DNA reads TGCGCCAGCAGCTTTCGAGCCGACTCCTACAATGAGCAGTTCTTC. Its translation: CASSFRADSYNEQFF.

This clone was detected only a few times. This rearrangement joins TRBV27 to TRBJ2-3; 7 positions agree with TRBD2. This CDR3 is 13 amino acids long. Germline values: CDR1 MNHEY, CDR2 SMNVEV (reference sequence). After removal of 5 bases from V and 2 bases from J, the junction contained 1 base not matched to a gene. The CDR3 region is CASSGGDTDTQYF. The CDR3 nucleotides read TGTGCCAGCAGTGGGGGGGACACAGATACGCAGTATTTT.

This clone was observed a few times. V gene TRBV7-8 combines with J gene TRBJ2-7, with D possibly matching TRBD2 (7 bases). CDR3 length equals 15 residues. Germline V gene sequence: CDR1 SGHVS, CDR2 FQNEAQ. Trimming took off 1 base at V and 6 bases at J, with 16 bases between the two ends. CDR3 protein: CASSLGQSGGGEQYF. The CDR3 DNA follows: TGTGCCAGCAGCTTAGGACAGTCGGGGGGCGGCGAGCAGTACTTC.

The chain combines TRBV6-5 with TRBJ2-2; 7 nucleotides agree with TRBD2. The CDR3 length is 14 residues. Germline V gene sequence: CDR1 MNHEY, CDR2 SVGAGI. J gave up 1 base and V 6 bases, and 2 bases lay outside the gene matches. In DNA, the CDR3 is TGTGCCAGCAGCAAGCGGGGGAACACCGGGGAGCTGTTTTTT. It yields the protein CASSKRGNTGELFF.

This clone has only a few counts. The V and J genes are TRBV5-4 and TRBJ2-2; possible D gene TRBD1, 8 bases. The CDR3 loop spans 17 amino acids. Germline V lookup: CDR1 SGHNT, CDR2 YYREEE (reference sequence). The ends were cut back, 5 bases at V and 4 bases at J, with 21 bases in the middle. The CDR3 region has the DNA TGTGCCAGCAGATCTTGGACAGGGAGGGATGGCACCGGGGAGCTGTTTTTT. Translation gives CASRSWTGRDGTGELFF.

The sample holds a few counts of this clone. V usage is TRBV6-6 and J usage is TRBJ2-1; D gene ambiguous. Per germline, CDR1 MNHNY and CDR2 SVGAGI (reference sequence). The CDR3 is 14 residues long. V was clipped by 3 bases and J by 2 bases, with 8 bases between them. Here the CDR3 DNA reads TGTGCCAGCAGTTATGACAAAGCCTACAATGAGCAGTTCTTC. It encodes CASSYDKAYNEQFF.

The chain is built from TRBV5-1 and TRBJ1-5; 7 bases are a match to TRBD1. V trimming: 5 bases; J trimming: 3 bases; junction bases outside the gene matches: 11. There are 16 residues in the CDR3. Looked up from germline, CDR1 is SGHRS and CDR2 is YFSETQ. The DNA for the CDR3 is TGCGCCAGCAGATTAGCGGGACAGAATCTCAATCAGCCCCAGCATTTT. Protein: CASRLAGQNLNQPQHF.

In nucleotides, the CDR3 is TGTGCCAGCAGTGGGACAGGGGGCGTCGTCAATCAGCCCCAGCATTTT. It translates to CASSGTGGVVNQPQHF. V gene TRBV6-1 combines with J gene TRBJ1-5, with 11 bases matching TRBD1. Germline assignment: CDR1 MNHNS and CDR2 SASEGT. The CDR3 extends over 16 amino acids. Trimming cost V 4 bases and J 3 bases; bases outside gene matches: 5.

This clone has just a few counts. The CDR3 loop reads CASSADRDTEAFF. The CDR3 bases are TGTGCCAGCAGTGCAGACAGGGACACTGAAGCTTTCTTT. The chain uses TRBV6-4 and TRBJ1-1, with 7 bases aligning to TRBD1. V lost 4 bases and J lost 3; bases outside the gene matches: 2. Germline CDR1 is MRHNA and CDR2 is SNTAGT. This CDR3 has 13 amino acids.

Only one count was recorded for this clone. The genes are TRBV5-4 and TRBJ2-3; 12 positions agree with TRBD2. The CDR3 extends over 16 amino acids. The J segment lost 6 bases and the V segment lost 4 bases, leaving 9 bases of the junction unmatched. Germline V CDR1 and CDR2: SGHNT, YYREEE (reference sequence). The chain's CDR3 is CASSIGLAGLGDTQYF. CDR3 DNA sequence: TGTGCCAGCAGCATCGGACTAGCGGGATTAGGGGATACGCAGTATTTT.

J is TRBJ1-5 and V is TRBV19, with 9 nucleotides matching TRBD1. Germline CDR1 LNHDA, CDR2 SQIVND (reference sequence). J gave up 7 bases and V 7 bases, and 8 bases lay outside the gene matches. The CDR3 runs 14 residues. CDR3 loop: CASKETGGKQPQHF. In DNA, the CDR3 is TGTGCCAGTAAGGAGACAGGGGGTAAGCAGCCCCAGCATTTT. The full variable domain, rest sourced from reference TRBV19 and TRBJ1-5, is DGGITQSPKYLFRKEGQNVTLSCEQNLNHDAMYWYRQDPGQGLRLIYYSQIVNDFQKGDIAEGYSVSREKKESFPLTVTSAQKNPTAFYLCASKETGGKQPQHFGDGTRLSIL.

CDR3 nucleotide sequence: TGTGCCAGCACAAACACCGCATTCAAGGAGACCCAGTACTTC. This gives the protein CASTNTAFKETQYF. The chain uses TRBV6-6 and TRBJ2-5; D is ambiguous. The CDR3 extends over 14 amino acids. The germline gives CDR1 MNHNY, CDR2 SVGAGI (reference sequence). Trimming stripped 7 bases from V and 5 bases from J, with 17 bases between.

This clone was observed a handful of times. This chain joins TRBV27 and TRBJ2-3; 7 positions agree with TRBD2. The V and J ends lost 2 bases and 1 base, in that order; junction bases with no gene match: 6. Germline V gene data show CDR1 as MNHEY and CDR2 as SMNVEV (reference sequence). The CDR3 spans 16 residues. The CDR3 DNA sequence: TGTGCCAGCAGTTTAAGGTCCAGCGGGGGCACAGATACGCAGTATTTT. Protein product: CASSLRSSGGTDTQYF.

This clone has only a few counts. The chain joins TRBV2 to TRBJ2-2, with TRBD2 as a possible D gene (6 bases). This CDR3 has 14 residues. Per the germline V gene, CDR1 is SNHLY and CDR2 is FYNNEI. V lost 5 bases, J lost 2 bases, and 9 bases lay in between. The CDR3 DNA sequence: TGTGCCAGCAGTCGGGACTTTAACACCGGGGAGCTGTTTTTT. This encodes CASSRDFNTGELFF.

The V call is TRBV15, the J call TRBJ2-1; 10 nucleotides agree with TRBD2. CDR3 length: 15 residues. After removal of 1 base from V and 3 bases from J, the junction contained 0 bases not matched to a gene. Germline V gene sequence: CDR1 LNHNV, CDR2 YYDKDF (reference sequence). The CDR3 bases are TGTGCCACCAGCAGAGCTAGCGGGAGCTACAATGAGCAGTTCTTC. Translating gives CATSRASGSYNEQFF.

The chain recombines TRBV7-9 with TRBJ2-3, with D maybe TRBD2 (5 bases). Germline CDR1 reads SEHNR; CDR2 reads FQNEAQ (reference sequence). This CDR3 has 15 residues. Trimming took off 2 bases at V and 4 bases at J, with 13 bases between the two ends. The CDR3 DNA follows: TGTGCCAGCAGCTTAAGTGCTCGCGGGTCAGATACGCAGTATTTT. It specifies CASSLSARGSDTQYF.

The rearrangement joins TRBV2 to TRBJ1-3, with 7 bases identical to TRBD1. The V gene end was trimmed by 2 bases and the J gene end by 0 bases; junction bases not matched to a gene: 4. Germline CDR1 and CDR2: SNHLY and FYNNEI. CDR3 length equals 16 residues. The CDR3 nucleotides read TGTGCCAGCAGTGAAAAGGGGGCGTTCTCTGGAAACACCATATATTTT. It translates to CASSEKGAFSGNTIYF. Based on the CDR3 plus reference TRBV2 and TRBJ1-3, the full variable domain is EPEVTQTPSHQVTQMGQEVILRCVPISNHLYFYWYRQILGQKVEFLVSFYNNEISEKSEIFDDQFSVERPDGSNFTLKIRSTKLEDSAMYFCASSEKGAFSGNTIYFGEGSWLTVV.

This clone turned up a few times. This chain joins TRBV7-9 and TRBJ2-1; 8 positions match TRBD2. The ends lost 4 bases at V and 8 bases at J; junction bases unmatched: 7. The CDR3 is 14 amino acids. The germline V gene has CDR1 SEHNR and CDR2 FQNEAQ (reference sequence). Here the CDR3 DNA reads TGTGCCAGCAGCTCCACGGGAGGGCCTTATGAGCAGTTCTTC. The encoded protein is CASSSTGGPYEQFF.

This clone was observed a few times. V usage is TRBV18 and J usage is TRBJ2-5, with TRBD1 identical over 10 bases. The CDR3 extends over 17 amino acids. Per germline, CDR1 KGHSH and CDR2 LQKENI. V gave up 2 bases and J gave up 4 bases; unmatched junction bases: 10. In DNA, the CDR3 is TGTGCCAGCTCACCAACAAGACAGGGGGCGCCAGGAGAGACCCAGTACTTC. Its translation: CASSPTRQGAPGETQYF.

The V and J genes are TRBV9 and TRBJ1-1; tentatively, D is TRBD1 (5 bases). The ends were cut back, 0 bases at V and 1 base at J, with 16 bases in the middle. CDR1 is SGDLS, CDR2 YYNGEE, per germline. CDR3 length: 17 residues. The CDR3 DNA follows: TGTGCCAGCAGCGTAGAATCAGGGTTGTTGGGGAACACTGAAGCTTTCTTT. Protein: CASSVESGLLGNTEAFF.

This clone was recorded a few times. This chain links TRBV7-2 with TRBJ2-6; the D is unclear. The CDR3 is 15 residues long. Per germline, CDR1 SGHTA and CDR2 FQGNSA. V was trimmed by 2 bases and J by 0 bases, leaving 5 bases between them. As DNA, the CDR3 is TGTGCCAGCAGCTTATCGGGCTCTGGGGCCAACGTCCTGACTTTC. It codes for CASSLSGSGANVLTF.

V usage is TRBV6-1 and J usage is TRBJ2-1; weak D call: TRBD2 (5 bases). The germline V gene has CDR1 MNHNS and CDR2 SASEGT. The V end was cut by 5 bases, the J end by 10 bases, with 18 bases between. CDR3 length equals 14 residues. The CDR3 protein is CASSFAVTRAEQFF. CDR3 DNA: TGTGCCAGCAGTTTCGCCGTTACTAGAGCCGAGCAGTTCTTC.